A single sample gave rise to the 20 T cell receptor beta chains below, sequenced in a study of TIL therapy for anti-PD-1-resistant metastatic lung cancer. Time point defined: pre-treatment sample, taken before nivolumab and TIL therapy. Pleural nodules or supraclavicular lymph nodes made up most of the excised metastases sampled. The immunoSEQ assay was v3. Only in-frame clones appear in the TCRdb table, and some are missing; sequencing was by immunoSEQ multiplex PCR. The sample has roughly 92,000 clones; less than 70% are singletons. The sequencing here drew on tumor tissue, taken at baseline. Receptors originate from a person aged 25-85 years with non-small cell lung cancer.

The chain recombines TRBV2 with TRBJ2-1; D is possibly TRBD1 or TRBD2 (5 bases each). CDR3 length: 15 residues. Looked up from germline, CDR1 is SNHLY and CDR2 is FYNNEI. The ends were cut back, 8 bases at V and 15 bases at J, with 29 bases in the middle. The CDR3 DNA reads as TGTGCCAGCTTGGACCACCGGGACCCGAGCCTCGTACCGTTCTTC. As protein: CASLDHRDPSLVPFF.

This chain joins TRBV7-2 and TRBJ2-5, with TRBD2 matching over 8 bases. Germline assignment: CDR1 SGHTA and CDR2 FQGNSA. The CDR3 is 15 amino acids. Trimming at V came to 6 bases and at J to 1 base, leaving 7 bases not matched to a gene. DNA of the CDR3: TGTGCCAGCAGTTTCACTAGCGGAGCCCAAGAGACCCAGTACTTC. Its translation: CASSFTSGAQETQYF.

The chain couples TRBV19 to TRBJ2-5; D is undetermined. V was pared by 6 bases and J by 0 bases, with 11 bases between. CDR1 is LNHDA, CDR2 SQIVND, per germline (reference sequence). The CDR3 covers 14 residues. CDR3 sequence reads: CASSPVRDQETQYF. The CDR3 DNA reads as TGTGCCAGTAGCCCTGTCCGGGACCAAGAGACCCAGTACTTC.

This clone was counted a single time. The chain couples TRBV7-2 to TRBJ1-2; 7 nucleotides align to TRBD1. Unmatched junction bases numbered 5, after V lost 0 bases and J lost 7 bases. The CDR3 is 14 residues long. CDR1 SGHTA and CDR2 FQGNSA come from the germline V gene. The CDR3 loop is CASSLAGGGRGYTF. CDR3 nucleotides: TGTGCCAGCAGCTTAGCAGGGGGCGGTCGTGGCTACACCTTC.

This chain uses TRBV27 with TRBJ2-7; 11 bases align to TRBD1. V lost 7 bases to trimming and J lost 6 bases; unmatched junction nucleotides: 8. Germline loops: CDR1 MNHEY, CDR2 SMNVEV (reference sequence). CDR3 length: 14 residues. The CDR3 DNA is TGTGCCAGCACCCTATTTGGGACAGGGGGCGAGCAGTACTTC. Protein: CASTLFGTGGEQYF.

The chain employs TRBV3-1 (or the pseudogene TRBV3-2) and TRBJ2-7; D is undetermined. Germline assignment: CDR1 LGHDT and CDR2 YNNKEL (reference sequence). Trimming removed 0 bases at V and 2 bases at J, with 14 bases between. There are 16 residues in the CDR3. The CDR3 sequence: CASSQDRPGMAYEQYF. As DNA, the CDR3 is TGTGCCAGCAGCCAAGACCGTCCTGGTATGGCCTACGAGCAGTACTTC.

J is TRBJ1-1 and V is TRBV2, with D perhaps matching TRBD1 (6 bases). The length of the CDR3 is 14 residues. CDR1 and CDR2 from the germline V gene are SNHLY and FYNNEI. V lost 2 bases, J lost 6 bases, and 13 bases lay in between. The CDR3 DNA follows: TGTGCCAGCAGTGAACCGGGACAACTCTCTGAAGCTTTCTTT. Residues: CASSEPGQLSEAFF.

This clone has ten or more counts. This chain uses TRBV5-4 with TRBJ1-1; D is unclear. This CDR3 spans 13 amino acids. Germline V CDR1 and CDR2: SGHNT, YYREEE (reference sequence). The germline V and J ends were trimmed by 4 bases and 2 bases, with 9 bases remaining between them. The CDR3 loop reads CASSPRLNTEAFF. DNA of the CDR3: TGTGCCAGCAGCCCCCGTCTTAACACTGAAGCTTTCTTT. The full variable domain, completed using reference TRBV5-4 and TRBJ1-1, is ETGVTQSPTHLIKTRGQQVTLRCSSQSGHNTVSWYQQALGQGPQFIFQYYREEENGRGNFPPRFSGLQFPNYSSELNVNALELDDSALYLCASSPRLNTEAFFGQGTRLTVV.

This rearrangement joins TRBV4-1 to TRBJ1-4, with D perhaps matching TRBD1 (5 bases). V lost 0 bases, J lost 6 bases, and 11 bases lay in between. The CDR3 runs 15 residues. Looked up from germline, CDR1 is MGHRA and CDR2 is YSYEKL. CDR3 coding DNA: TGCGCCAGCAGCCAAGATGTGGGGGGGGATGAAAAACTGTTTTTT. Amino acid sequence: CASSQDVGGDEKLFF.

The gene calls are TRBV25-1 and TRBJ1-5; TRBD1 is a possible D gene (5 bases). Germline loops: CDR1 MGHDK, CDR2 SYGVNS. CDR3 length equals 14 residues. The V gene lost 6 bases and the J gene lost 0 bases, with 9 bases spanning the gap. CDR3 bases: TGTGCCAGCAGGGGGGGAAATAGCAATCAGCCCCAGCATTTT. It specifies CASRGGNSNQPQHF.

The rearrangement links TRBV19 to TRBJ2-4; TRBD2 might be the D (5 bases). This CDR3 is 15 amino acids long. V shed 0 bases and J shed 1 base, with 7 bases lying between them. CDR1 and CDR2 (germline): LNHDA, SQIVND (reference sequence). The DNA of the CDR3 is TGTGCCAGTAGTATAGACGGGGTCGCCAAAAACATTCAGTACTTC. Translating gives CASSIDGVAKNIQYF.

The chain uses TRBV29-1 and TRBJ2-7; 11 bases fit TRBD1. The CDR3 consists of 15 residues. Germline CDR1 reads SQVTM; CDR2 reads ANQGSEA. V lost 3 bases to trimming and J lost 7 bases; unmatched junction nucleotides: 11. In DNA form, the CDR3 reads TGCAGCGTTGAGTCGATGGGGACAGGGGGTGAAGAGCAGTACTTC. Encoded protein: CSVESMGTGGEEQYF.

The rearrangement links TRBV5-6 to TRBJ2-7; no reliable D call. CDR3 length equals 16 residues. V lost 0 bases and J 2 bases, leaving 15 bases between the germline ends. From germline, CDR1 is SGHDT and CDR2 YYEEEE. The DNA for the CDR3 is TGTGCCAGCAGCTTGGCCTTGAAGGGTACGGCCTACGAGCAGTACTTC. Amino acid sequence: CASSLALKGTAYEQYF.

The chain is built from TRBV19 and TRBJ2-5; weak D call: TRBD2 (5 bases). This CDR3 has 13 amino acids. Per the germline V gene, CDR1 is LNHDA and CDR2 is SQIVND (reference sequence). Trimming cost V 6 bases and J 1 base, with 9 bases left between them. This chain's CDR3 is CASRRGPQETQYF. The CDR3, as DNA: TGTGCCAGTAGAAGAGGGCCCCAAGAGACCCAGTACTTC.

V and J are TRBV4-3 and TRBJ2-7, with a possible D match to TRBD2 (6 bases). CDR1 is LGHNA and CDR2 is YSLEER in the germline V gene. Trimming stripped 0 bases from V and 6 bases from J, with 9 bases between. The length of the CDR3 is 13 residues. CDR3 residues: CASSQERGVEQYF. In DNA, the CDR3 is TGCGCCAGCAGCCAAGAACGCGGGGTCGAGCAGTACTTC.

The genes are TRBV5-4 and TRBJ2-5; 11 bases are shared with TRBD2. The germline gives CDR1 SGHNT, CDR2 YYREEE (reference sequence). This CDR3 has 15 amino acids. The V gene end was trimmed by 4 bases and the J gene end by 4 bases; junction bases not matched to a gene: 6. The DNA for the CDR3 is TGTGCCAGCAGCGGCTCCGGGACTAGCGGAGAGACCCAGTACTTC. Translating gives CASSGSGTSGETQYF.

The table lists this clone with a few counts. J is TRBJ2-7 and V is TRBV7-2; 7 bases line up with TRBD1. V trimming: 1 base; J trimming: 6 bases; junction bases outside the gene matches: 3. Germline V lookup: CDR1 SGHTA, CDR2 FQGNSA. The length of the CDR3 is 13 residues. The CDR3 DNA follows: TGTGCCAGCAGCTTAGGACAGGGCTTCGAGCAGTACTTC. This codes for CASSLGQGFEQYF.

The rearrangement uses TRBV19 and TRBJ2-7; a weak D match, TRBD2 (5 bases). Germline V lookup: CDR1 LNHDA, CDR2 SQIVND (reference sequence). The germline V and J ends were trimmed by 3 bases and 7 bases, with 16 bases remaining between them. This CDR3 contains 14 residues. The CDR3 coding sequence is TGTGCCAGTAGTATTGAGGGTGGGCGAGGTGAGCAGTACTTC. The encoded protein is CASSIEGGRGEQYF.

In DNA form, the CDR3 reads TGTGCCAGCAGCCCAGTTCCGGGACAGGGGGCTTACTGGCAGTACTTC. It specifies CASSPVPGQGAYWQYF. This sequence joins TRBV7-9 and TRBJ2-7; 12 bases are a match to TRBD1. In germline, CDR1 is SEHNR, CDR2 FQNEAQ (reference sequence). V lost 5 bases to trimming and J lost 9 bases; unmatched junction nucleotides: 14. The CDR3 sequence is 16 residues long.

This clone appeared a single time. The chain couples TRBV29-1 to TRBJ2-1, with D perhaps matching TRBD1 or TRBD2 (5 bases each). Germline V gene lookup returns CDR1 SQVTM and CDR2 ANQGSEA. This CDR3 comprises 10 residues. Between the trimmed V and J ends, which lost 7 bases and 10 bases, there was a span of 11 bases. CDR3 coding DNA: TGCAGCGCGGTGGGACCCGAGCAGTTCTTC. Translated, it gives CSAVGPEQFF.